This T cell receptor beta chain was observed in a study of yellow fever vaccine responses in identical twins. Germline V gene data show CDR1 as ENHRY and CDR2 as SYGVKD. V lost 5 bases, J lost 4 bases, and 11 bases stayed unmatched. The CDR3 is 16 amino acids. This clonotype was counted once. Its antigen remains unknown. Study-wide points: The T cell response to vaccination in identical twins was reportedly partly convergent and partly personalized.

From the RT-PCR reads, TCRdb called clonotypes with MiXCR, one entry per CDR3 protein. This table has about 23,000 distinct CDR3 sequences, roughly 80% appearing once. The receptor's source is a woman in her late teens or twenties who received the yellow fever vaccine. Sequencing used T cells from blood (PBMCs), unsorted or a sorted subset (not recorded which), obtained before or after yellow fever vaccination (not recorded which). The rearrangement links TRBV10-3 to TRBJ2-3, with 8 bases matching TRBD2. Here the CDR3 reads CAISSEVAGGPDTQYF. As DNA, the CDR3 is TGTGCCATCAGTTCTGAAGTTGCGGGAGGTCCAGATACGCAGTATTTT.